This is a list of T cell receptor beta chains from one sample in a study of chemoradiotherapy in HPV16-positive cancers. TCRdb's table, derived via immunoSEQ multiplex PCR, lists solely in-frame clones and lacks some. The sample has roughly 20,000 clones, approximately 80% seen once; the top ten hold around 3.7%. Sequences were derived from blood, sampled from a patient who underwent chemoradiotherapy. Receptors originate from a human donor with HPV-associated anogenital cancer. Both conserved end residues are part of each CDR3. The D gene is left open where the match is weak. Clone size appears in some rows only: once, few, many, or a class for an expanded clone.

J,size,D,V,CDR3,DNA
TRBJ2-5,.,.,TRBV2,CASSDVAQETQYF,TGTGCCAGCAGTGATGTGGCCCAAGAGACCCAGTACTTC
TRBJ2-7,.,.,TRBV6-5,CASSRAGAYEQYF,TGTGCCAGCAGTAGAGCCGGGGCCTACGAGCAGTACTTC
TRBJ2-3,.,TRBD1,TRBV18,CASSPQWTGGTDTQYF,TGTGCCAGCTCACCACAGTGGACAGGGGGCACAGATACGCAGTATTTT
TRBJ2-6,.,.,TRBV27,CASTQFSGANVLTF,TGTGCCAGCACCCAGTTCTCTGGGGCCAACGTCCTGACTTTC
TRBJ2-5,.,.,TRBV28,CASSLGGQETQYF,TGTGCCAGCAGTTTAGGGGGCCAAGAGACCCAGTACTTC
TRBJ2-7,.,TRBD1,TRBV6-5,CASSYVTGASNEQYF,TGTGCCAGCAGTTATGTGACAGGGGCGTCCAACGAGCAGTACTTC
TRBJ2-7,.,.,TRBV4-3,CASSQGIAESYEQYF,TGCGCCAGCAGCCAAGGAATTGCGGAGTCCTACGAGCAGTACTTC
TRBJ2-7,.,TRBD1,TRBV9,CASTTGEGGEQYF,TGTGCCAGCACGACAGGGGAAGGTGGCGAGCAGTACTTC
TRBJ1-2,.,.,TRBV7-2,CASSLPGAGYTF,TGTGCCAGCAGCTTACCGGGAGCTGGCTACACCTTC
TRBJ1-2,.,.,TRBV6-4,CASSFPLGQGGYTF,TGTGCCAGCAGTTTCCCTCTGGGCCAGGGCGGCTACACCTTC
TRBJ2-3,once,TRBD2,TRBV27,CASSPWEGPGTDTQYF,TGTGCCAGCAGTCCCTGGGAGGGGCCGGGCACAGATACGCAGTATTTT
TRBJ1-5,.,.,TRBV27,CASSPMGQPQHF,TGTGCCAGCAGCCCAATGGGGCAGCCCCAGCATTTT
TRBJ2-1,.,TRBD2,TRBV5-8,CASSNGLAGSYNEQFF,TGTGCCAGCAGCAACGGACTAGCGGGCTCCTACAATGAGCAGTTCTTC
TRBJ2-7,.,TRBD1,TRBV7-9,CASRLSVGQGYEQYF,TGTGCCAGCAGGCTTAGTGTTGGACAGGGGTACGAGCAGTACTTC
TRBJ1-4,.,.,TRBV18,CASSPQGLNEKLFF,TGTGCCAGCTCACCCCAGGGGCTTAATGAAAAACTGTTTTTT
TRBJ2-1,.,.,TRBV19,CASSLDRPSYNEQFF,TGTGCCAGTAGCCTGGACAGACCCTCCTACAATGAGCAGTTCTTC